This T cell receptor beta chain was observed in a study of shared clonotypes between healthy human individuals. About the study: Each donor had three CD4 naive, three CD4 memory, two CD8 naive and one CD8 memory plate. Study observations and caveats: In a few donors, approximately 5% of naive CD4 clonotypes appeared in common. Relative to memory subsets, naive subsets generally showed larger estimated richness. Among non-shared clonotypes, generation probabilities were lower than among those shared by all four donors.

Repertoires were generated with immunoSEQ multiplex PCR, while TCRdb's copy carries only in-frame clones and drops some. The data show around 640,000 clones, with approximately 96% seen just once and approximately 0.12% held by the top ten. It was CD45RO-negative cells, positively selected for CCR7, that made up naive CD8 cells, with terminally differentiated effector memory CD45RA+ cells excluded. Germline assignment: CDR1 SGDLS and CDR2 YYNGEE. This CDR3 is built from 14 residues. V gave up 0 bases and J gave up 5 bases, with 12 bases separating them. As for this clone: The antigen is unknown.

The origin of this receptor is a woman aged 25 to 45 in good health. The sequencing input was naive CD8+ T cells sorted from blood. This chain joins TRBV9 and TRBJ2-7, with D unclear. CDR3 residues: CASSVGPGSHEQYF. The CDR3 DNA follows: TGTGCCAGCAGCGTAGGACCGGGTTCCCACGAGCAGTACTTC.